The 5 T cell receptor beta chains below all came from one sample that was sequenced in a study of blood T cell repertoires in COVID-19 (dated by TCRdb to 2019 to 2021). Library prep was done by the immunoSEQ multiplex PCR assay. Entries here come from immuneACCESS through TCRdb and include only in-frame sequences with V and J called. Some clones fail to appear in such tables; in the studies checked, an unresolved V gene covers under half of the shortfall, and the cause of the remainder is unknown. A total of 65,000 or so clones appear in this sample, around 90% of them only once. The ten largest clones capture around 10% of the sample. The sequenced material came from peripheral blood. Receptors were obtained from a human donor with acute or convalescent COVID-19. The donor label of this sample is uncertain.

The chain joins TRBV5-3 to TRBJ2-7, with 7 positions matching TRBD1. TRBV5-3 is an ORF, and what it does is uncertain. V lost 3 bases and J lost 2; bases outside the gene matches: 11. The CDR3 totals 16 residues. The CDR3 region is CARSYPQGRPTYEQYF. The CDR3, as DNA: TGTGCCAGAAGCTACCCACAGGGGCGCCCCACCTACGAGCAGTACTTC.

This clone was seen a handful of times. The chain recombines TRBV25-1 with TRBJ1-3, with D possibly TRBD1 on 5 matching bases. V was clipped by 5 bases and J by 3 bases, with 8 bases between them. The length of the CDR3 is 13 residues. CDR1 is MGHDK and CDR2 is SYGVNS in the germline V gene. The CDR3 DNA follows: TGTGCCAGCAGTTCAGGGCTTGGAAACACCATATATTTT. It is translated as CASSSGLGNTIYF. The entire variable domain, with the rest obtained from reference TRBV25-1 and TRBJ1-3, is as follows: EADIYQTPRYLVIGTGKKITLECSQTMGHDKMYWYQQDPGMELHLIHYSYGVNSTEKGDLSSESTVSRIRTEHFPLTLESARPSHTSQYLCASSSGLGNTIYFGEGSWLTVV.

The rearrangement uses TRBV9 and TRBJ1-1; possible D gene TRBD1, 6 bases. The CDR3 runs to 15 residues. The V gene lost 0 bases and the J gene lost 1 base, with 10 bases spanning the gap. Germline V lookup: CDR1 SGDLS, CDR2 YYNGEE. The CDR3 sequence: CASSVALRGNTEAFF. The CDR3 DNA is TGTGCCAGCAGCGTAGCGCTCAGGGGGAACACTGAAGCTTTCTTT.

J is TRBJ1-1 and V is TRBV12-5; D remains ambiguous. Germline V gene data show CDR1 as LGHNT and CDR2 as FRNRAP. The CDR3 is made up of 13 amino acids. The V and J ends lost 1 base and 4 bases respectively, with 7 bases between them. The CDR3 region has the DNA TGTGCTAGTGGTTTGGGGTGGCCCACTGAAGCTTTCTTT. This gives the protein CASGLGWPTEAFF. Based on the CDR3 plus reference TRBV12-5 and TRBJ1-1, the full variable domain is DARVTQTPRHKVTEMGQEVTMRCQPILGHNTVFWYRQTMMQGLELLAYFRNRAPLDDSGMPKDRFSAEMPDATLATLKIQPSEPRDSAVYFCASGLGWPTEAFFGQGTRLTVV.

The chain combines TRBV5-1 with TRBJ1-3, with D possibly TRBD1 on 6 matching bases. The CDR3 sequence is 14 residues long. Deletions cut 4 bases from V and 8 bases from J, with 16 bases between. Germline V lookup: CDR1 SGHRS, CDR2 YFSETQ. The CDR3 region has the DNA TGCGCCAGCAGCCCAGGACAGAACGGGTACACCATATATTTT. This gives the protein CASSPGQNGYTIYF.